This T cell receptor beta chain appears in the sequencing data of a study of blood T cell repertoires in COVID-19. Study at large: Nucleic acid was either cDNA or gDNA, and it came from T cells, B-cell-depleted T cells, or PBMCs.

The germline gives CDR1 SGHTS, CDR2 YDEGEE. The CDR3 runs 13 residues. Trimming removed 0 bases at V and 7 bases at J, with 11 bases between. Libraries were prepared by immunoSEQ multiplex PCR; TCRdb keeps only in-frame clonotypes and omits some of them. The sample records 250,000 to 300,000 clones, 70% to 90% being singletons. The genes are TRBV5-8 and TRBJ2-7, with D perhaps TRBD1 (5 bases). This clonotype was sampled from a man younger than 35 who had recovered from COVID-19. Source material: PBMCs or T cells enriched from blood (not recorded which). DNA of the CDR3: TGTGCCAGCAGCTTGGGCGACAGAAGGGAGCAGTACTTC. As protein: CASSLGDRREQYF.